What follows is one T cell receptor beta chain and its context. CDR1 and CDR2 (germline): LGHDT, YNNKEL (reference sequence). J gave up 2 bases and V 1 base, and 5 bases lay outside the gene matches. The CDR3 length is 15 residues. TCRdb's table, derived via immunoSEQ multiplex PCR, lists solely in-frame clones and lacks some. The sample has 150,000 to 200,000 clones; about 85% are singletons. The data are from a study of blood T cell repertoires in COVID-19. Across the whole study: Samples taken during acute and convalescent COVID-19 were collected in the United States, Italy and Spain. T cells, B-cell-depleted T cells, or PBMCs provided the cDNA or gDNA that served as material.

The material sequenced was peripheral blood. The chain carries TRBV3-1 (or the pseudogene TRBV3-2) and TRBJ2-7; 7 bases agree with TRBD2. The source of this sequence is a man between 65 and 85 years old with active or convalescent COVID-19. The CDR3 loop is CASSQASGTTYEQYF. The CDR3 nucleotides read TGTGCCAGCAGCCAAGCATCAGGGACTACCTACGAGCAGTACTTC.